The TCR beta chain under discussion was sequenced for a study of T-cell memory formation after mild COVID-19. Study at large: TCR clusters were largely donor specific.

This clonotype was seen a few times. Each CDR3 protein gets one entry after TCRdb re-called the 5' RACE reads with MiXCR. The sample has about 280,000 distinct CDR3 sequences, roughly 8% seen once. V lost 1 base and J 7 bases, leaving 22 bases between the germline ends. From germline, CDR1 is DFQATT and CDR2 SNEGSKA (reference sequence). The CDR3 has 16 residues. This receptor was identified in a young man who had mild COVID-19 (a few samples of this study predate the infection). Cell type and time point are not known. This chain joins TRBV20-1 and TRBJ1-1, with a tentative D call TRBD1 (5 bases). Sequenced sample: PBMCs or a T cell subset sorted from them (not recorded which). The CDR3 sequence: CSARGGLGSPGSEAFF. CDR3 in DNA: TGCAGTGCTAGAGGGGGGTTAGGCAGTCCCGGGAGTGAAGCTTTCTTT.